These 32 T cell receptor beta chains were all obtained from the same sample, sequenced in a study of T cell changes during pregnancy in multiple sclerosis. The table came from immunoSEQ multiplex PCR; TCRdb's copy has only in-frame clones and leaves some out. The profile covers more than 40,000 clones, with 90% appearing a single time and around 1.6% taken by the ten largest. The sequencing used peripheral blood, collected in the first trimester of pregnancy. Receptor source: a female donor in good health, enrolled as a control in a pregnancy study.

This clone was counted between two and nine times. The chain links TRBV9 to TRBJ1-1; 9 nucleotides agree with TRBD1. Germline lookup yields CDR1 SGDLS and CDR2 YYNGEE. The CDR3 covers 16 residues. Unmatched junction bases numbered 4, after V lost 0 bases and J lost 1 base. This CDR3 is CASSVGLGQGNTEAFF. For the CDR3, the DNA is TGTGCCAGCAGCGTAGGCTTGGGACAGGGGAACACTGAAGCTTTCTTT.

This clone turned up a few times. This chain joins TRBV7-2 and TRBJ1-2; D is uncertain. V lost 6 bases to trimming and J lost 8 bases, with 13 bases between them. The CDR3 is 12 residues long. Germline CDR1 is SGHTA and CDR2 is FQGNSA. The CDR3 DNA sequence: TGTGCCAGCAGGAAGAACTCCGGGGGCTACACCTTC. Residues: CASRKNSGGYTF.

The V call is TRBV29-1, the J call TRBJ2-5, with TRBD1 as a possible D gene (5 bases). V lost 1 base to trimming and J lost 5 bases, with 17 bases between them. The germline V gene has CDR1 SQVTM and CDR2 ANQGSEA. The CDR3 is 15 amino acids. CDR3 loop: CSVEGTLERWETQYF. The CDR3 bases are TGCAGCGTTGAAGGGACACTGGAAAGGTGGGAGACCCAGTACTTC.

Only a few counts were recorded for this clone. The chain links TRBV30 to TRBJ1-1, with a weak D call TRBD1 (6 bases). The germline V and J ends were trimmed by 7 bases and 1 base, with 13 bases remaining between them. This CDR3 spans 13 amino acids. Looked up from germline, CDR1 is GTSNPN and CDR2 is SVGIG (reference sequence). Here the CDR3 reads CAFSPTGNTEAFF. CDR3 bases: TGTGCCTTCAGCCCGACAGGGAACACTGAAGCTTTCTTT.

Concerning this clone: One end of the junction is discordant with germline, which a read error may explain. The chain is built from TRBV18 and TRBJ2-1; 9 bases line up with TRBD2. The germline V gene encodes CDR1 KGHSH and CDR2 LQKENI. The CDR3 runs to 17 residues. The CDR3 loop is CASSPRLAGSSFNEQFF. The DNA for the CDR3 is TGTGCCAGCTCACCACGGCTAGCGGGATCCTCCTTCAATGAGCAGTTCTTC.

The chain links TRBV10-1 to TRBJ2-5; no firm D call. The CDR3 sequence is 13 residues long. The V gene's germline CDR1 is WNHNN and CDR2 SYGVQD (reference sequence). V lost 5 bases to trimming and J lost 5 bases, with 12 bases between them. As DNA, the CDR3 is TGCGCCAGCAGTCCTGGGCCTTGGGAGACCCAGTACTTC. Amino acids: CASSPGPWETQYF.

V gene TRBV6-5 combines with J gene TRBJ2-1; 7 positions agree with TRBD1. Looked up from germline, CDR1 is MNHEY and CDR2 is SVGAGI. V lost 5 bases and J lost 8; bases outside the gene matches: 9. The CDR3 contains 14 residues. Here the CDR3 DNA reads TGTGCCAGCAGTCCGGGACAGTTGGGCGATGAGCAGTTCTTC. Translation: CASSPGQLGDEQFF.

This chain links TRBV4-2 with TRBJ2-7; 8 nucleotides align to TRBD2. There are 16 residues in the CDR3. From germline, CDR1 is LGHNA and CDR2 YNFKEQ. The V segment lost 2 bases and the J segment 5 bases; nucleotides outside the gene matches: 11. CDR3 loop: CASSQLRSGSPHEQYF. CDR3 sequence (DNA): TGTGCCAGCAGCCAATTACGCAGCGGGAGCCCCCACGAGCAGTACTTC.

The chain links TRBV30 to TRBJ2-3, with TRBD2 matching over 13 bases. Trimming at V came to 4 bases and at J to 1 base, leaving 5 bases not matched to a gene. The CDR3 has 16 amino acids. Germline-derived CDR1 and CDR2 are GTSNPN and SVGIG (reference sequence). The CDR3 is CAWTMGLAGRTDTQYF. The CDR3 nucleotides are TGTGCCTGGACTATGGGACTAGCGGGGCGCACAGATACGCAGTATTTT.

The V gene is TRBV5-1, the J gene TRBJ1-2; D may be TRBD1 (5 bases). Trimming stripped 3 bases from V and 6 bases from J, with 12 bases between. CDR1 and CDR2 from the germline V gene are SGHRS and YFSETQ. The CDR3 length is 13 residues. CDR3 DNA: TGCGCCAGCAGCTCCGGGGGGAGCGATGGCTACACCTTC. The encoded protein is CASSSGGSDGYTF.

This chain joins TRBV4-3 and TRBJ2-7, with unresolved D. Germline V gene lookup returns CDR1 LGHNA and CDR2 YSLEER. CDR3 size: 16 residues. V was pared by 1 base and J by 3 bases, with 16 bases between. The CDR3: CASSQALDSSGYEQYF. CDR3 nucleotide sequence: TGCGCCAGCAGCCAAGCCCTAGACTCTTCTGGCTACGAGCAGTACTTC.

This clone was counted a few times. V gene TRBV5-1 combines with J gene TRBJ2-4, with 7 positions matching TRBD1. V was clipped by 4 bases and J by 4 bases; unmatched bases: 2. Germline CDR1 and CDR2: SGHRS and YFSETQ. The CDR3 covers 13 residues. CDR3 loop: CASSPGQKNIQYF. The CDR3 bases are TGCGCCAGCAGCCCGGGACAGAAAAACATTCAGTACTTC.

The chain carries TRBV30 and TRBJ1-1; D not certain. The CDR3 has 14 residues. Trimming pared 4 bases from V and 0 bases from J, leaving 12 bases between. From germline, CDR1 is GTSNPN and CDR2 SVGIG (reference sequence). CDR3 amino acids: CAWTNGVMNTEAFF. The CDR3 coding sequence is TGTGCCTGGACGAACGGGGTGATGAACACTGAAGCTTTCTTT. The entire variable domain, with the rest obtained from reference TRBV30 and TRBJ1-1, is as follows: SQTIHQWPATLVQPVGSPLSLECTVEGTSNPNLYWYRQAAGRGLQLLFYSVGIGQISSEVPQNLSASRPQDRQFILSSKKLLLSDSGFYLCAWTNGVMNTEAFFGQGTRLTVV.

V is TRBV30 and J is TRBJ1-2; 8 bases fit TRBD1. The CDR3 length is 16 residues. Germline CDR1 reads GTSNPN; CDR2 reads SVGIG (reference sequence). The junction had 11 bases not matched to a gene; V was cut back by 3 bases and J by 2 bases. CDR3 bases: TGTGCCTGGAGGCCATTCCCCCAGGGGGCAAACTATGGCTACACCTTC. The encoded protein is CAWRPFPQGANYGYTF.

This sequence joins TRBV10-1 and TRBJ1-1; perhaps TRBD1 as D (5 bases). Looked up from germline, CDR1 is WNHNN and CDR2 is SYGVQD (reference sequence). The germline V and J ends were trimmed by 2 bases and 10 bases, with 11 bases remaining between them. The CDR3 runs 12 residues. CDR3 amino acids: CASSERGRAAFF. DNA for the CDR3: TGCGCCAGCAGTGAGAGGGGCAGGGCAGCTTTCTTT.

J is TRBJ2-7 and V is TRBV30, with 7 bases lining up with TRBD1. Unmatched junction bases numbered 2, after V lost 0 bases and J lost 3 bases. Germline V CDR1 and CDR2: GTSNPN, SVGIG (reference sequence). The CDR3 is 13 residues long. The CDR3 DNA sequence: TGTGCCTGGAGTGTAGGGACAGTCTACGAGCAGTACTTC. Translating gives CAWSVGTVYEQYF.

The chain recombines TRBV5-1 with TRBJ2-5; 8 nucleotides match TRBD2. Germline loops: CDR1 SGHRS, CDR2 YFSETQ. The V segment lost 2 bases and the J segment 5 bases; nucleotides outside the gene matches: 14. CDR3 length: 17 residues. The CDR3 region is CASSFASAGLAQETQYF. CDR3 nucleotides: TGCGCCAGCAGCTTCGCGAGCGCCGGACTAGCTCAGGAGACCCAGTACTTC.

V and J are TRBV13 and TRBJ2-7; 9 bases agree with TRBD1. V lost 3 bases to trimming and J lost 2 bases; unmatched junction nucleotides: 2. Germline CDR1 PRHDT, CDR2 FYEKMQ (reference sequence). The CDR3 is 14 residues long. The CDR3 here is CASSFRDRAYEQYF. In DNA form, the CDR3 reads TGTGCCAGCAGCTTTCGGGACAGGGCCTACGAGCAGTACTTC.

DNA for the CDR3: TGCGCCAGCAGCCAAGATCGTTGGACTATCACAGATACGCAGTATTTT. Translated: CASSQDRWTITDTQYF. The chain carries TRBV4-3 and TRBJ2-3; tentative D call: TRBD2 (6 bases). The V and J ends lost 0 bases and 2 bases respectively, with 12 bases between them. This CDR3 comprises 16 residues. CDR1 and CDR2 from the germline V gene are LGHNA and YSLEER.

J is TRBJ2-2 and V is TRBV6-1, with a tentative D call TRBD2 (5 bases). V was cut by 11 bases and J by 5 bases, with 21 bases left in between. The CDR3 is made up of 15 amino acids. Germline V gene data show CDR1 as MNHNS and CDR2 as SASEGT. The CDR3 DNA reads TGTGCCGCCCCTACCGTATCAGGAGGTACCGGGGAGCTGTTTTTT. Protein sequence: CAAPTVSGGTGELFF.

This clone appeared a single time. The chain uses TRBV11-3 and TRBJ2-7; possible D gene TRBD2, 5 bases. The CDR3 is made up of 16 amino acids. V lost 0 bases and J lost 3, with 15 bases in between. Per germline, CDR1 SGHNT and CDR2 YENEEA. The CDR3: CASSLDRRHSFYEQYF. Written as DNA, the CDR3 is TGTGCCAGCAGCTTAGATAGGAGGCACAGCTTCTACGAGCAGTACTTC.

The rearrangement uses TRBV2 and TRBJ2-7; TRBD2 aligns across 10 bases. V lost 5 bases to trimming and J lost 1 base; unmatched junction nucleotides: 2. The length of the CDR3 is 14 residues. Per the germline V gene, CDR1 is SNHLY and CDR2 is FYNNEI. The DNA of the CDR3 is TGTGCCAGCAGTCGGACTAGCGGTTCCTACGAGCAGTACTTC. Residues: CASSRTSGSYEQYF.

This clone appeared once. This chain joins TRBV6-5 and TRBJ2-7, with 9 bases fitting TRBD2. With 2 bases clipped from V and 3 bases from J, the junction kept 8 bases outside the gene matches. The CDR3 runs to 16 residues. The V gene's germline CDR1 is MNHEY and CDR2 SVGAGI. CDR3 DNA sequence: TGTGCCAGCAGTTACCTCCACTGGCGGGAGGGCTACGAGCAGTACTTC. It encodes CASSYLHWREGYEQYF.

The chain carries TRBV29-1 and TRBJ1-1, with D hard to call. Trimming shortened V by 4 bases and J by 5 bases, and 11 bases separated the two germline ends. CDR1 and CDR2 from the germline V gene are SQVTM and ANQGSEA. This CDR3 spans 12 amino acids. CDR3 sequence: CSVVGSRTEAFF. The CDR3 coding sequence is TGCAGCGTTGTGGGTTCGCGGACTGAAGCTTTCTTT.

J is TRBJ2-3 and V is TRBV27; TRBD2 aligns across 9 bases. The V gene's germline CDR1 is MNHEY and CDR2 SMNVEV (reference sequence). The CDR3 covers 17 residues. V lost 6 bases to trimming and J lost 6 bases; unmatched junction nucleotides: 16. The CDR3 reads CASSSNPAGGPDDTQYF. The CDR3 bases are TGTGCCAGCAGCTCCAACCCCGCGGGAGGGCCCGACGATACGCAGTATTTT.

This clone was recorded only once. The rearrangement links TRBV5-5 to TRBJ1-5, with a tentative D call TRBD1 (5 bases). Trimming pared 0 bases from V and 5 bases from J, leaving 9 bases between. Germline lookup yields CDR1 SGHKS and CDR2 YYEKEE (reference sequence). The CDR3 is made up of 14 amino acids. The chain's CDR3 is CASSLVAGHQPQHF. The CDR3 coding sequence is TGTGCCAGCAGCTTGGTAGCAGGGCATCAGCCCCAGCATTTT.

The chain combines TRBV5-1 with TRBJ2-7, with 7 bases fitting TRBD1. Looked up from germline, CDR1 is SGHRS and CDR2 is YFSETQ. CDR3 length: 18 residues. Losses at the gene ends were 5 bases for V and 6 bases for J; bases not matched to a gene: 23. The CDR3 region has the DNA TGCGCCAGCAGAATCGTGAAGGGGGCAGGGGCCTATCTGGGCGAGCAGTACTTC. This gives the protein CASRIVKGAGAYLGEQYF.

The J gene is TRBJ2-7, the V gene TRBV2; TRBD1 is a possible D gene (5 bases). Deletions cut 6 bases from V and 7 bases from J, with 19 bases between. Germline V CDR1 and CDR2: SNHLY, FYNNEI. The CDR3 contains 14 residues. The CDR3 DNA follows: TGTGCCAGCAGCCCCCTGGACACTGGCGCTGAGCAGTACTTC. Its protein is CASSPLDTGAEQYF.

The genes are TRBV2 and TRBJ1-2; D gene ambiguous. The CDR3 runs 11 residues. Trimming removed 6 bases from V and 6 bases from J, with 8 bases in between. Germline lookup yields CDR1 SNHLY and CDR2 FYNNEI. Here the CDR3 DNA reads TGTGCCAGCAGGGCCCCCGATGGCTACACCTTC. Residues: CASRAPDGYTF. The entire variable domain, with the rest obtained from reference TRBV2 and TRBJ1-2, is as follows: EPEVTQTPSHQVTQMGQEVILRCVPISNHLYFYWYRQILGQKVEFLVSFYNNEISEKSEIFDDQFSVERPDGSNFTLKIRSTKLEDSAMYFCASRAPDGYTFGSGTRLTVV.

The DNA of the CDR3 is TGTGCCAGCTCACCGACGACAGGGGGAAACACTGAAGCTTTCTTT. Amino acids: CASSPTTGGNTEAFF. The chain couples TRBV18 to TRBJ1-1, with 9 bases aligning to TRBD1. The CDR3 sequence is 15 residues long. The germline V gene encodes CDR1 KGHSH and CDR2 LQKENI. J lost 2 bases, V lost 3 bases, and 4 bases had no gene match.

The chain combines TRBV11-3 with TRBJ2-1; 11 nucleotides line up with TRBD2. This CDR3 contains 14 residues. From germline, CDR1 is SGHNT and CDR2 YENEEA. The ends lost 2 bases at V and 8 bases at J; junction bases unmatched: 2. For the CDR3, the DNA is TGTGCCAGCAGCTTAACTAGCGGGAGCTATGAGCAGTTCTTC. As protein: CASSLTSGSYEQFF. Full variable domain (rest looked up from reference TRBV11-3 and TRBJ2-1): EAGVVQSPRYKIIEKKQPVAFWCNPISGHNTLYWYLQNLGQGPELLIRYENEEAVDDSQLPKDRFSAERLKGVDSTLKIQPAELGDSAVYLCASSLTSGSYEQFFGPGTRLTVL.

The rearrangement joins TRBV5-1 to TRBJ2-3; 9 positions agree with TRBD1. CDR1 and CDR2 from the germline V gene are SGHRS and YFSETQ. V was clipped by 0 bases and J by 2 bases; unmatched bases: 1. This CDR3 has 15 amino acids. In nucleotides, the CDR3 is TGCGCCAGCAGCTTGGGGGACAGGGACACAGATACGCAGTATTTT. Translation: CASSLGDRDTDTQYF.